What follows are 20 T cell receptor beta chains derived from one specimen sequenced in a study of shared clonotypes between healthy human individuals. Sequencing used immunoSEQ multiplex PCR; TCRdb keeps in-frame clones, though not all of them. The sample yields fewer than 1.8 million clones, approximately 98.5% seen once. The source material was naive CD4+ T cells sorted from blood. Subset given: CD45RA+ positively selected. Receptors originate from a man aged 25-45 years in good health.

This clone was detected once. This chain connects TRBV4-3 to TRBJ2-7; D is possibly TRBD2 (6 bases). The CDR3 has 13 residues. Per the germline V gene, CDR1 is LGHNA and CDR2 is YSLEER. Trimming took 1 base from V and 6 from J, leaving 10 bases between them. The chain's CDR3 is CASSQVRRGEQYF. CDR3 bases: TGCGCCAGCAGCCAAGTCAGGCGGGGCGAGCAGTACTTC.

The chain carries TRBV5-1 and TRBJ1-1, with D unclear. Trimming removed 0 bases at V and 0 bases at J, with 12 bases between. CDR1 and CDR2 (germline): SGHRS, YFSETQ. The CDR3 extends over 16 amino acids. CDR3 nucleotide sequence: TGCGCCAGCAGCTTGGGTCAAGCGCCAGTGAACACTGAAGCTTTCTTT. Protein product: CASSLGQAPVNTEAFF.

This chain joins TRBV27 and TRBJ2-1; 11 nucleotides match TRBD2. Trimming took 4 bases from V and 4 from J; bases not matched to a gene: 3. Germline V gene data show CDR1 as MNHEY and CDR2 as SMNVEV (reference sequence). This CDR3 region has 15 residues. The CDR3 bases are TGTGCCAGCAGTTGGGGACTAGCGGAGTACAATGAGCAGTTCTTC. The encoded protein is CASSWGLAEYNEQFF.

This chain uses TRBV7-9 with TRBJ1-1; tentatively, D is TRBD1 (6 bases). Germline CDR1 and CDR2: SEHNR and FQNEAQ (reference sequence). V was trimmed by 5 bases and J by 1 base, leaving 11 bases between them. This CDR3 comprises 14 residues. The DNA of the CDR3 is TGTGCCAGCAGCCATAAGGGGGGGAACACTGAAGCTTTCTTT. This translates into CASSHKGGNTEAFF.

The J gene is TRBJ2-3, the V gene TRBV5-1, with 13 bases aligning to TRBD2. V was clipped by 0 bases and J by 0 bases; unmatched bases: 1. The CDR3 is 17 residues long. Germline CDR1 is SGHRS and CDR2 is YFSETQ. CDR3 nucleotide sequence: TGCGCCAGCAGCTTGGTGACTAGCGGGAGGAGCACAGATACGCAGTATTTT. Amino acid sequence: CASSLVTSGRSTDTQYF.

Concerning this clone itself: Other DNA sequences of this sample code for an identical CDR3. This chain connects TRBV18 to TRBJ2-1; 16 positions agree with TRBD2. Germline CDR1 KGHSH, CDR2 LQKENI. Losses at the gene ends were 3 bases for V and 4 bases for J; bases not matched to a gene: 3. The CDR3 totals 17 residues. The CDR3 region is CASSPPGLAGGYNEQFF. The CDR3 DNA reads as TGTGCCAGCTCACCCCCGGGACTAGCGGGAGGGTACAATGAGCAGTTCTTC.

This clone was seen once. As DNA, the CDR3 is TGTGCCAGTAATCCGGGAGCATTTCCAGGAGGGACCCAGTACTTC. Its protein is CASNPGAFPGGTQYF. The gene calls are TRBV19 and TRBJ2-5; D may be TRBD2 (6 bases). The CDR3 has 15 residues. Germline-derived CDR1 and CDR2 are LNHDA and SQIVND (reference sequence). V dropped 7 bases and J dropped 7 bases, with 22 bases sitting between them.

This clone was seen a single time. CDR3 in DNA: TGTGCCAGTAGTTTCTTAGCTGGAGGGCCCCCCTACAATGAGCAGTTCTTC. This sequence encodes CASSFLAGGPPYNEQFF. This chain joins TRBV19 and TRBJ2-1; possibly TRBD2 for D (6 bases). Trimming took off 5 bases at V and 2 bases at J, with 19 bases between the two ends. The CDR3 is 17 residues long. The germline CDR1 and CDR2 sequences are LNHDA and SQIVND (reference sequence).

The genes are TRBV6-6 and TRBJ2-1, with TRBD2 matching 11 bases. The CDR3 is 15 residues long. The ends lost 5 bases at V and 4 bases at J; junction bases unmatched: 4. Germline V gives CDR1 MNHNY, CDR2 SVGAGI (reference sequence). CDR3 sequence reads: CASSPRLAGYNEQFF. The CDR3 DNA reads as TGTGCCAGCAGTCCGCGACTAGCGGGATACAATGAGCAGTTCTTC.

The chain uses TRBV7-2 and TRBJ1-4, with no clear D. Trimming took 1 base from V and 8 from J, leaving 14 bases between them. Looked up from germline, CDR1 is SGHTA and CDR2 is FQGNSA. The CDR3 extends over 15 amino acids. In DNA form, the CDR3 reads TGTGCCAGCAGCTTAGGCGGTTTTCCGGGGGAAAAACTGTTTTTT. It is translated as CASSLGGFPGEKLFF.

The count of this clone is one. This CDR3 is also generated by other DNA sequences in the sample. The V and J genes are TRBV6-4 and TRBJ2-3; possibly TRBD2 for D (5 bases). Germline CDR1 MRHNA, CDR2 SNTAGT. V shed 0 bases and J shed 6 bases, with 7 bases lying between them. This CDR3 is 13 amino acids long. CDR3 residues: CASSDSSGDTQYF. The DNA for the CDR3 is TGTGCCAGCAGTGACTCGTCGGGGGATACGCAGTATTTT.

The chain couples TRBV19 to TRBJ2-3, with D uncertain. V lost 1 base to trimming and J lost 8 bases, with 7 bases between them. This CDR3 has 12 residues. The V gene's germline CDR1 is LNHDA and CDR2 SQIVND (reference sequence). The CDR3 here is CASSIVGGTQYF. Here the CDR3 DNA reads TGTGCCAGTAGTATAGTTGGCGGTACGCAGTATTTT.

The rearrangement uses TRBV30 and TRBJ1-2; D might be TRBD1 (6 bases). Looked up from germline, CDR1 is GTSNPN and CDR2 is SVGIG (reference sequence). This CDR3 spans 15 amino acids. V dropped 3 bases and J dropped 3 bases, with 17 bases sitting between them. The CDR3 DNA sequence: TGTGCCTGGAGCGTAAGACGCAGGACAGACTATGGCTACACCTTC. This sequence encodes CAWSVRRRTDYGYTF.

This chain connects TRBV19 to TRBJ2-7, with no clear D. Germline CDR1 and CDR2: LNHDA and SQIVND (reference sequence). The CDR3 loop spans 14 amino acids. V was trimmed by 8 bases and J by 2 bases, leaving 16 bases between them. The CDR3 reads CASSVARAPYEQYF. The DNA for the CDR3 is TGTGCCAGTTCCGTGGCCAGAGCCCCCTACGAGCAGTACTTC.

The V call is TRBV4-1, the J call TRBJ2-7; D possibly corresponds to TRBD2 (5 bases). The ends were cut back, 1 base at V and 2 bases at J, with 15 bases in the middle. Germline CDR1 and CDR2: MGHRA and YSYEKL. This CDR3 contains 16 residues. CDR3 protein: CASSQAAGRDPYEQYF. CDR3 coding DNA: TGCGCCAGCAGCCAAGCGGCAGGACGGGATCCCTACGAGCAGTACTTC.

The chain links TRBV7-9 to TRBJ1-2; 7 bases map to TRBD1. Germline V CDR1 and CDR2: SEHNR, FQNEAQ (reference sequence). This CDR3 spans 14 amino acids. The junction had 7 bases not matched to a gene; V was cut back by 5 bases and J by 4 bases. The CDR3 spells CASSRTGDRYGYTF. DNA of the CDR3: TGTGCCAGCAGCCGTACAGGGGACCGCTATGGCTACACCTTC.

In regard to this clone: The same CDR3 is also encoded by other DNA sequences in this sample. The V and J genes are TRBV7-6 and TRBJ2-1; D gene uncertain. The ends were cut back, 2 bases at V and 0 bases at J, with 2 bases in the middle. The CDR3 is 13 amino acids. Germline assignment: CDR1 SGHVS and CDR2 FNYEAQ. The CDR3 is CASSLISYNEQFF. DNA for the CDR3: TGTGCCAGCAGCTTAATCTCCTACAATGAGCAGTTCTTC.

The CDR3 bases are TGTGCCAGCAGCCCCCCCCGTAACCAAGAGACCCAGTACTTC. This gives the protein CASSPPRNQETQYF. This sequence joins TRBV6-6 and TRBJ2-5; D not certain. This CDR3 region has 14 residues. Per the germline V gene, CDR1 is MNHNY and CDR2 is SVGAGI (reference sequence). The V end lost 6 bases, the J end lost 0 bases, and 11 bases lay between the germline ends.

V is TRBV18 and J is TRBJ2-1, with 9 bases aligning to TRBD1. The V segment lost 2 bases and the J segment 8 bases; nucleotides outside the gene matches: 7. CDR1 is KGHSH, CDR2 LQKENI, per germline. CDR3 size: 15 residues. This CDR3 is CASSPFPGQGDEQFF. The CDR3 bases are TGTGCCAGCTCACCATTTCCGGGACAGGGAGATGAGCAGTTCTTC. The full variable domain, completed using reference TRBV18 and TRBJ2-1, is NAGVMQNPRHLVRRRGQEARLRCSPMKGHSHVYWYRQLPEEGLKFMVYLQKENIIDESGMPKERFSAEFPKEGPSILRIQQVVRGDSAAYFCASSPFPGQGDEQFFGPGTRLTVL.

On this clone: Other DNA sequences of this sample code for an identical CDR3. This chain connects TRBV18 to TRBJ2-7, with D possibly matching TRBD1 (5 bases). This CDR3 contains 13 residues. The V end was cut by 6 bases, the J end by 3 bases, with 12 bases between. Germline CDR1 and CDR2: KGHSH and LQKENI. The CDR3 DNA sequence: TGTGCCAGCTCTCGAACAGGATTCTACGAGCAGTACTTC. Translation: CASSRTGFYEQYF. Together with reference TRBV18 and TRBJ2-7, the CDR3 gives the full variable domain: NAGVMQNPRHLVRRRGQEARLRCSPMKGHSHVYWYRQLPEEGLKFMVYLQKENIIDESGMPKERFSAEFPKEGPSILRIQQVVRGDSAAYFCASSRTGFYEQYFGPGTRLTVT.